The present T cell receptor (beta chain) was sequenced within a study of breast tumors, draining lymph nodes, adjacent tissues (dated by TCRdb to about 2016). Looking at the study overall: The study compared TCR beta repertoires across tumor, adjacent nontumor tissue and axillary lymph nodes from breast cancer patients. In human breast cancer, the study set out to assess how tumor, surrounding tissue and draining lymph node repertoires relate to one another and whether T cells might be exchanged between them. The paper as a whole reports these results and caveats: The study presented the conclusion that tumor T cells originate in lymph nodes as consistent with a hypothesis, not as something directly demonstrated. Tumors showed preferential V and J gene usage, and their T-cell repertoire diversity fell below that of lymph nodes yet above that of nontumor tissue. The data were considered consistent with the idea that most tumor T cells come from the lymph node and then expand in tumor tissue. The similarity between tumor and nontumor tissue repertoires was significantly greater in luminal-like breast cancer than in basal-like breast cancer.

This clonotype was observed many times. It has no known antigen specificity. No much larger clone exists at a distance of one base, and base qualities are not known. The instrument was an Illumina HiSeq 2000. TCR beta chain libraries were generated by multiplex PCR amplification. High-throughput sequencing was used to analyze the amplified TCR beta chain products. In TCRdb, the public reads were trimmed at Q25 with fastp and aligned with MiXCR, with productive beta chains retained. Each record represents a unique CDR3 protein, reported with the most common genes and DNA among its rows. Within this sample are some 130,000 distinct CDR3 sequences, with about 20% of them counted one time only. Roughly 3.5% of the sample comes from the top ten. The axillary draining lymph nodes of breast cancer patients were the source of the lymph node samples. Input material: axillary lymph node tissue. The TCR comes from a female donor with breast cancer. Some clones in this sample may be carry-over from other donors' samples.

The CDR3 protein sequence reads: CASRFLGTGGNEQFF. The DNA sequence is as follows: TGCGCCAGCAGGTTTCTTGGGACAGGAGGGAATGAGCAGTTCTTC. The V gene is TRBV5-1 and the J gene is TRBJ2-1, with TRBD1 identical over 8 junction bases. The germline V gene encodes CDR1 SGHRS and CDR2 YFSETQ. Including cysteine and phenylalanine, the CDR3 has 15 amino acids. Only the CDR3 region is kept as DNA, spanning 45 bases read in frame from base 1. Compared with germline, V lacks 5 bases and J lacks 7 bases; bases without a gene match: 11.